The 7 T cell receptor beta chains listed next were all sequenced from one sample in a study of identical twins. TCRdb itself ran the 5' RACE reads through MiXCR, one entry per CDR3 protein. The sample has around 480,000 distinct CDR3 sequences; 14% are singletons. A further study also used this sample, focusing on yellow fever vaccine responses in identical twins.

Sequencing was performed on CD4+ T cells sorted from blood. The receptor set was obtained from a woman under 30 in good health.

V usage is TRBV28 and J usage is TRBJ2-4; D remains unclear. V was pared by 4 bases and J by 1 base, with 11 bases between. CDR1 and CDR2 from the germline V gene are MDHEN and SYDVKM. The CDR3 is made up of 15 amino acids. For the CDR3, the DNA is TGTGCCAGCAGTTCGACGGAGAGCGCCAAAAACATTCAGTACTTC. Translated: CASSSTESAKNIQYF.

J is TRBJ2-5 and V is TRBV20-1; 7 bases match TRBD1. With 5 bases clipped from V and 5 bases from J, the junction kept 14 bases outside the gene matches. In germline, CDR1 is DFQATT, CDR2 SNEGSKA (reference sequence). This CDR3 spans 15 amino acids. CDR3 residues: CSASYSGGTGETQYF. The DNA of the CDR3 is TGCAGTGCTTCATACTCAGGGGGTACGGGGGAGACCCAGTACTTC.

V gene TRBV7-9 combines with J gene TRBJ2-1; D gene uncertain. Looked up from germline, CDR1 is SEHNR and CDR2 is FQNEAQ (reference sequence). Trimming pared 2 bases from V and 7 bases from J, leaving 12 bases between. This CDR3 spans 14 amino acids. The CDR3 nucleotides are TGTGCCAGCAGCTTATGGCCCGGTGGAAATGAGCAGTTCTTC. Translation: CASSLWPGGNEQFF.

This chain links TRBV6-5 with TRBJ1-2; unclear D gene. Looked up from germline, CDR1 is MNHEY and CDR2 is SVGAGI. The CDR3 is made up of 14 amino acids. Trimming pared 0 bases from V and 4 bases from J, leaving 9 bases between. The CDR3 nucleotides read TGTGCCAGCAGTTACTCGAGGAGCTCCTATGGCTACACCTTC. Protein product: CASSYSRSSYGYTF.

This clonotype was counted only a few times. The chain has TRBV6-5 and TRBJ2-2; maybe TRBD1 (6 bases). The CDR3 loop spans 12 amino acids. Germline V gene sequence: CDR1 MNHEY, CDR2 SVGAGI. V was pared by 5 bases and J by 8 bases, with 9 bases between. The CDR3 spells CASSVDRGELFF. In DNA, the CDR3 is TGTGCCAGCAGTGTCGACAGGGGGGAGCTGTTTTTT.

In this sample, this clonotype turned up a few times. The V call is TRBV5-1, the J call TRBJ1-2; 10 nucleotides match TRBD1. J gave up 5 bases and V 4 bases, and 5 bases lay outside the gene matches. Germline V CDR1 and CDR2: SGHRS, YFSETQ. CDR3 length: 14 residues. CDR3 nucleotides: TGCGCCAGCAGCCAGGGACAGGGGCCATATGGCTACACCTTC. This translates into CASSQGQGPYGYTF.

The chain combines TRBV5-6 with TRBJ1-1; D call uncertain. This CDR3 has 11 amino acids. Between the trimmed V and J ends, which lost 0 bases and 6 bases, there was a span of 3 bases. Germline V gives CDR1 SGHDT, CDR2 YYEEEE. CDR3: CASSLEAEAFF. The CDR3 DNA sequence: TGTGCCAGCAGCTTGGAAGCTGAAGCTTTCTTT.